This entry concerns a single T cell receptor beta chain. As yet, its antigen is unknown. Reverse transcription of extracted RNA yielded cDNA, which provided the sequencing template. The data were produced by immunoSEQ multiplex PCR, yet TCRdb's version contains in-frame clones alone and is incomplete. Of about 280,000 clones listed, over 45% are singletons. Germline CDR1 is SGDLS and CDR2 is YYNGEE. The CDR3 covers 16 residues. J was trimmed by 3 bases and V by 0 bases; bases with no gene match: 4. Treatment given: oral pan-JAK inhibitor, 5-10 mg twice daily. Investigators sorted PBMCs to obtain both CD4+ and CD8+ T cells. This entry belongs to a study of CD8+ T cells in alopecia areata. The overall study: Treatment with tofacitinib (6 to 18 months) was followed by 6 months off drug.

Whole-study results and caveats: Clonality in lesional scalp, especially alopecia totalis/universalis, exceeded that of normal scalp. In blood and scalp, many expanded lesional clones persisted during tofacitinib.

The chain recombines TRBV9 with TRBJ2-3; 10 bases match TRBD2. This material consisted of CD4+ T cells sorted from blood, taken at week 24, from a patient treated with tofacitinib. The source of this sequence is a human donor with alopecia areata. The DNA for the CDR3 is TGTGCCAGCAGCGTAGTTTCTAGCGGGGGAACAGATACGCAGTATTTT. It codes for CASSVVSSGGTDTQYF.